Listed here are 21 T cell receptor beta chains from one sample, sequenced in a study of T cells in Graves' hyperthyroidism and ophthalmopathy. It was RNA transcripts that yielded the amplified TCR beta CDR3 regions. First-round RT-PCR of the TCR CDR3 relied on the HTBI primer set. From the multiplex PCR reads, TCRdb called clonotypes with MiXCR, one entry per CDR3 protein. The table shows some 340,000 distinct CDR3 sequences, with about 13% occurring only once. The specimen was blood. These receptors were collected from a woman aged 40 to 49 with Graves' ophthalmopathy.

There are many counts of this clonotype. The rearrangement uses TRBV2 and TRBJ2-1; tentative D call: TRBD1 (5 bases). The CDR3 is 16 amino acids. Germline values: CDR1 SNHLY, CDR2 FYNNEI. V dropped 2 bases and J dropped 8 bases, with 19 bases sitting between them. The DNA for the CDR3 is TGTGCCAGCAGTGAACGGTCGGACAATATATTCCATGAGCAGTTCTTC. The encoded protein is CASSERSDNIFHEQFF. Full variable domain (remainder filled in from reference TRBV2 and TRBJ2-1): EPEVTQTPSHQVTQMGQEVILRCVPISNHLYFYWYRQILGQKVEFLVSFYNNEISEKSEIFDDQFSVERPDGSNFTLKIRSTKLEDSAMYFCASSERSDNIFHEQFFGPGTRLTVL.

The chain links TRBV5-6 to TRBJ2-5; no definite D call. Germline assignment: CDR1 SGHDT and CDR2 YYEEEE. The CDR3 loop spans 12 amino acids. Trimming shortened V by 4 bases and J by 13 bases, and 17 bases separated the two germline ends. CDR3 sequence: CASSAPLGPTYF. The CDR3 DNA sequence: TGTGCCAGCAGCGCCCCTCTAGGTCCGACGTACTTC.

This clonotype has a count of ten or more. The V gene is TRBV12-3 or TRBV12-4, the J gene TRBJ1-2; TRBD1 agrees at 8 bases. Trimming at V came to 5 bases and at J to 7 bases, leaving 9 bases not matched to a gene. This CDR3 has 14 amino acids. The CDR3, as DNA: TGTGCCAGCAGTCCCGGAGGACAGGGTCCTGGCTACACCTTC. The encoded protein is CASSPGGQGPGYTF.

Comments on this clonotype: This clone may be a read error of a much larger clone one base away. Written as DNA, the CDR3 is TGTGCCAGCTCGAGCAGGATAATGGAGACCCAGTACTTC. As protein: CASSSRIMETQYF. The chain recombines TRBV12-3 or TRBV12-4 with TRBJ2-5; D unclear. V shed 8 bases and J shed 5 bases, with 15 bases lying between them. This CDR3 has 13 residues.

This clonotype was seen repeatedly, ten times or more. The CDR3 DNA reads TGTGCCAGCAGTGCCCCCGGGCTTACGGCCAAAAACATTCAGTACTTC. It yields the protein CASSAPGLTAKNIQYF. This rearrangement joins TRBV28 to TRBJ2-4; the D is unclear. Looked up from germline, CDR1 is MDHEN and CDR2 is SYDVKM. The ends were cut back, 5 bases at V and 1 base at J, with 15 bases in the middle. This CDR3 comprises 16 residues.

A word on this clonotype: A read error may be the cause here, since a much bigger clone is one base away. This chain connects TRBV27 to TRBJ1-1, with 8 bases matching TRBD1. With V trimmed by 0 bases and J by 7 bases, 4 bases remained unmatched. The CDR3 totals 14 residues. CDR1 MNHEY and CDR2 SMNVEV come from the germline V gene (reference sequence). This chain's CDR3 is CASSLSQGANEAFF. CDR3 coding DNA: TGTGCCAGCAGTTTATCCCAGGGGGCGAATGAAGCTTTCTTT.

The gene calls are TRBV6-1 and TRBJ2-2; 7 bases agree with TRBD1. CDR3 length equals 17 residues. V lost 2 bases and J lost 4; bases outside the gene matches: 10. Germline-derived CDR1 and CDR2 are MNHNS and SASEGT. The CDR3 bases are TGTGCCAGCAGTGAAATCCTGACAGGGCCTCTCACCGGGGAGCTGTTTTTT. This sequence encodes CASSEILTGPLTGELFF.

Ten or more counts support this clonotype. The chain combines TRBV10-1 with TRBJ1-6; a weak D match, TRBD1 (6 bases). V lost 10 bases, J lost 8 bases, and 15 bases lay in between. The germline gives CDR1 WNHNN, CDR2 SYGVQD (reference sequence). The CDR3 sequence is 13 residues long. As DNA, the CDR3 is TGCGCCATCTTGTACAGGGATGATTCACCCCTCCACTTT. Translation gives CAILYRDDSPLHF.

This clonotype has only a few counts. The chain couples TRBV6-1 to TRBJ1-5; D gene ambiguous. CDR1 and CDR2 from the germline V gene are MNHNS and SASEGT. V was cut by 6 bases and J by 2 bases, with 14 bases left in between. CDR3 size: 15 residues. CDR3 protein: CASSLPTQGNQPQHF. CDR3 DNA sequence: TGTGCCAGCAGCCTACCTACTCAGGGCAATCAGCCCCAGCATTTT.

There are a few counts of this clonotype. This chain uses TRBV9 with TRBJ2-7; 8 nucleotides agree with TRBD2. With 0 bases clipped from V and 2 bases from J, the junction kept 4 bases outside the gene matches. The CDR3 consists of 15 residues. Looked up from germline, CDR1 is SGDLS and CDR2 is YYNGEE. For the CDR3, the DNA is TGTGCCAGCAGCGTAGAGTCGGGGGGGACCTACGAGCAGTACTTC. This translates into CASSVESGGTYEQYF.

This clonotype was recorded many times. The V and J genes are TRBV11-2 and TRBJ1-2; the D gene is possibly TRBD1 (6 bases). The CDR3 runs 14 residues. The germline CDR1 and CDR2 sequences are SGHAT and FQNNGV. V gave up 5 bases and J gave up 7 bases, with 17 bases separating them. The CDR3 DNA reads as TGTGCCAGCAGCGGACGTCAGGGGCGGGGTGGCTACACCTTC. Encoded protein: CASSGRQGRGGYTF.

About this clonotype: A much larger clone is a single base away; this may be a read error. The rearrangement links TRBV20-1 to TRBJ2-1, with 9 nucleotides matching TRBD2. The germline CDR1 and CDR2 sequences are DFQATT and SNEGSKA (reference sequence). CDR3 length equals 15 residues. The CDR3 loop reads CSAPRRGGSYNEQSF. DNA for the CDR3: TGCAGTGCTCCTCGGCGGGGGGGATCTTACAATGAGCAGTCCTTC.

This clonotype has more than one count but fewer than ten. This chain links TRBV19 with TRBJ1-2, with D perhaps TRBD1 (6 bases). Trimming removed 7 bases from V and 5 bases from J, with 14 bases in between. The CDR3 spans 13 residues. Germline V gives CDR1 LNHDA, CDR2 SQIVND (reference sequence). The CDR3 loop is CASTNGGAYGYTF. The CDR3 DNA follows: TGTGCCAGTACCAATGGGGGGGCTTATGGCTACACCTTC. The full variable domain, in which reference TRBV19 and TRBJ1-2 provide the parts outside the CDR3, is DGGITQSPKYLFRKEGQNVTLSCEQNLNHDAMYWYRQDPGQGLRLIYYSQIVNDFQKGDIAEGYSVSREKKESFPLTVTSAQKNPTAFYLCASTNGGAYGYTFGSGTRLTVV.

Ten or more counts support this clonotype. The rearrangement joins TRBV20-1 to TRBJ2-3, with TRBD1 as a possible D gene (6 bases). The CDR3 is 14 residues long. The V end was cut by 3 bases, the J end by 4 bases, with 14 bases between. Germline V lookup: CDR1 DFQATT, CDR2 SNEGSKA (reference sequence). The CDR3 bases are TGCAGTGCTAGCTGGCAGGGGCAGGCAGATACGCAGTATTTT. Translated, it gives CSASWQGQADTQYF.

There are many counts of this clonotype. The chain carries TRBV27 and TRBJ2-5, with 9 bases matching TRBD1. V trimming: 9 bases; J trimming: 4 bases; junction bases outside the gene matches: 9. The CDR3 contains 14 residues. Germline values: CDR1 MNHEY, CDR2 SMNVEV (reference sequence). The DNA of the CDR3 is TGTGCCAGTCGACGAACAGGGGGCGGAGAGACCCAGTACTTC. Residues: CASRRTGGGETQYF.

There are many counts of this clonotype. This chain joins TRBV10-3 and TRBJ1-1; the match to TRBD1 covers 7 bases. The germline gives CDR1 ENHRY, CDR2 SYGVKD. V dropped 5 bases and J dropped 1; count of bases not matched to a gene: 4. The CDR3 contains 14 residues. The CDR3 DNA follows: TGTGCCATCAGTAAGACAGGGTGGAACACTGAAGCTTTCTTT. Translation: CAISKTGWNTEAFF.

At least ten counts were recorded for this clonotype. The J gene is TRBJ1-6, the V gene TRBV12-3 or TRBV12-4; TRBD1 matches 7 bases. J lost 11 bases, V lost 3 bases, and 4 bases had no gene match. CDR3 length equals 13 residues. CDR3 sequence (DNA): TGTGCCAGCAGTTTGCAGGGGGAGGCACCCCTCCACTTT. Protein: CASSLQGEAPLHF.

This clonotype occurred many times. The rearrangement joins TRBV27 to TRBJ1-6, with D unresolved. Trimming removed 4 bases at V and 3 bases at J, with 7 bases between. Per the germline V gene, CDR1 is MNHEY and CDR2 is SMNVEV (reference sequence). The CDR3 extends over 14 amino acids. CDR3 sequence reads: CASSWTDYNSPLHF. In DNA, the CDR3 is TGTGCCAGCAGTTGGACGGACTATAATTCACCCCTCCACTTT.

This rearrangement joins TRBV29-1 to TRBJ2-4, with unresolved D. Germline V lookup: CDR1 SQVTM, CDR2 ANQGSEA. The CDR3 sequence is 15 residues long. V dropped 3 bases and J dropped 0 bases, with 12 bases sitting between them. The CDR3 loop reads CSVEEIGLAKNIQYF. The CDR3 DNA sequence: TGCAGCGTTGAGGAGATAGGGCTAGCCAAAAACATTCAGTACTTC.

The genes are TRBV18 and TRBJ2-1; perhaps D is TRBD1 or TRBD2 (6 bases each). From germline, CDR1 is KGHSH and CDR2 LQKENI. The CDR3 spans 15 residues. Trimming shortened V by 6 bases and J by 4 bases, and 16 bases separated the two germline ends. This CDR3 is CASSGGTTPYNEQFF. The CDR3 DNA reads as TGTGCCAGCTCCGGAGGGACAACCCCATACAATGAGCAGTTCTTC.

The CDR3 loop reads CASSRPITYEQFF. The CDR3 bases are TGTGCCAGCAGCCGACCCATCACGTATGAGCAGTTCTTC. The chain joins TRBV5-6 to TRBJ2-1, with no clear D. CDR3 size: 13 residues. Deletions cut 4 bases from V and 8 bases from J, with 13 bases between. Germline loops: CDR1 SGHDT, CDR2 YYEEEE.